Listed here are 17 T cell receptor beta chains from one sample, sequenced in a study of shared clonotypes between healthy human individuals. Clones were sequenced by immunoSEQ multiplex PCR, and TCRdb holds only the in-frame ones, with some missing. The sample lists about 980,000 clones, over 75% seen once, with over 1.3% in the top ten. Sequences were obtained from memory CD4+ T cells sorted from blood. Stated subset: CD45RA-negative fraction. Receptor source: a man younger than 35 in good health.

The chain uses TRBV6-1 and TRBJ2-1; D possibly matches TRBD1 or TRBD2 (5 bases each). Germline V gives CDR1 MNHNS, CDR2 SASEGT. CDR3 length equals 14 residues. V was shortened by 9 bases and J by 9 bases, with 21 bases between the two germline ends. The CDR3 protein is CASSRDPGFGEQFF. The CDR3 DNA is TGTGCCAGTTCCCGGGACCCAGGCTTCGGTGAGCAGTTCTTC.

The genes are TRBV6-1 and TRBJ1-3; no definite D call. Per the germline V gene, CDR1 is MNHNS and CDR2 is SASEGT. The CDR3 has 13 amino acids. The V gene lost 6 bases and the J gene lost 0 bases, with 6 bases spanning the gap. The CDR3: CASSPLSGNTIYF. The CDR3 bases are TGTGCCAGCAGCCCCCTCTCTGGAAACACCATATATTTT.

V and J are TRBV10-1 and TRBJ2-6; D ambiguous. V gave up 4 bases and J gave up 0 bases, with 10 bases separating them. CDR3 size: 16 residues. From germline, CDR1 is WNHNN and CDR2 SYGVQD (reference sequence). For the CDR3, the DNA is TGCGCCAGCAGTGCACCCCAGAGCTCTGGGGCCAACGTCCTGACTTTC. Its protein is CASSAPQSSGANVLTF.

CDR3 bases: TGTGCCTGGAGTGTTCGGGCGGGAAGCAATCAGCCCCAGCATTTT. The encoded protein is CAWSVRAGSNQPQHF. This chain uses TRBV30 with TRBJ1-5; D unclear. Germline V lookup: CDR1 GTSNPN, CDR2 SVGIG (reference sequence). V was cut by 0 bases and J by 1 base, with 10 bases left in between. The CDR3 totals 15 residues.

A note on this clone: Other nucleotide sequences in the sample specify the same CDR3. This chain uses TRBV6-5 with TRBJ2-7; the match to TRBD2 covers 14 bases. The CDR3 covers 15 residues. V shed 2 bases, J shed 4 bases, and the junction held 1 base outside the gene matches. Germline CDR1 is MNHEY and CDR2 is SVGAGI. The CDR3 sequence: CASSYGTSGSYEQYF. The CDR3 DNA sequence: TGTGCCAGCAGTTACGGGACTAGCGGGAGTTACGAGCAGTACTTC.

The V gene is TRBV7-2, the J gene TRBJ2-7; 9 nucleotides agree with TRBD1. Germline lookup yields CDR1 SGHTA and CDR2 FQGNSA. Losses at the gene ends were 2 bases for V and 2 bases for J; bases not matched to a gene: 4. CDR3 length: 15 residues. This CDR3 reads CASSLNWDRAYEQYF. CDR3 nucleotide sequence: TGTGCCAGCAGCTTAAACTGGGACAGGGCCTACGAGCAGTACTTC.

J is TRBJ2-1 and V is TRBV5-6; no firm D call. Germline loops: CDR1 SGHDT, CDR2 YYEEEE. Trimming pared 6 bases from V and 6 bases from J, leaving 16 bases between. The CDR3 is 14 amino acids. The CDR3 DNA is TGTGCCAGCACCTCCCTTAACCTTTTCAATGAGCAGTTCTTC. Amino acid sequence: CASTSLNLFNEQFF.

The chain has TRBV19 and TRBJ1-2; 7 bases align to TRBD1. The CDR3 has 20 amino acids. Losses at the gene ends were 5 bases for V and 2 bases for J; bases not matched to a gene: 23. Germline lookup yields CDR1 LNHDA and CDR2 SQIVND (reference sequence). The DNA for the CDR3 is TGTGCCAGTAGTTCCCGAACCTCTACCCTGGGCCCAGGGGGAAACTATGGCTACACCTTC. Its translation: CASSSRTSTLGPGGNYGYTF.

A remark on this clone: Other DNA sequences in this specimen translate into the identical CDR3. This CDR3 reads CASSVLGNTGELFF. As DNA, the CDR3 is TGTGCCAGCAGCGTACTTGGGAACACCGGGGAGCTGTTTTTT. V is TRBV9 and J is TRBJ2-2; D ambiguous. The CDR3 contains 14 residues. Trimming took 1 base from V and 1 from J, leaving 5 bases between them. Per the germline V gene, CDR1 is SGDLS and CDR2 is YYNGEE.

As for this clone: Other DNA variants within this sample encode the same CDR3. The chain has TRBV30 and TRBJ2-2, with 7 bases fitting TRBD1. This CDR3 has 14 residues. With V trimmed by 1 base and J by 2 bases, 1 base remained unmatched. Germline assignment: CDR1 GTSNPN and CDR2 SVGIG (reference sequence). CDR3 protein: CAWSGTGNTGELFF. Here the CDR3 DNA reads TGTGCCTGGAGTGGGACAGGCAACACCGGGGAGCTGTTTTTT. The full variable domain, in which reference TRBV30 and TRBJ2-2 provide the parts outside the CDR3, is SQTIHQWPATLVQPVGSPLSLECTVEGTSNPNLYWYRQAAGRGLQLLFYSVGIGQISSEVPQNLSASRPQDRQFILSSKKLLLSDSGFYLCAWSGTGNTGELFFGEGSRLTVL.

The CDR3 loop is CASTPQVFSNQPQHF. The CDR3 DNA follows: TGTGCCAGTACCCCTCAGGTCTTTAGCAATCAGCCCCAGCATTTT. This chain joins TRBV19 and TRBJ1-5; D is undetermined. The CDR3 sequence is 15 residues long. The V end lost 7 bases, the J end lost 0 bases, and 13 bases lay between the germline ends. Germline V CDR1 and CDR2: LNHDA, SQIVND (reference sequence).

This clone was observed a few times. The chain carries TRBV7-9 and TRBJ1-2; D call uncertain. The CDR3 loop spans 15 amino acids. Germline-derived CDR1 and CDR2 are SEHNR and FQNEAQ (reference sequence). The ends were cut back, 5 bases at V and 7 bases at J, with 20 bases in the middle. The chain's CDR3 is CASSPATESLPGYTF. In DNA form, the CDR3 reads TGTGCCAGCAGCCCGGCAACTGAGAGCCTGCCTGGCTACACCTTC.

This clone occurred a few times. This sequence joins TRBV19 and TRBJ1-5; D ambiguous. The CDR3 extends over 15 amino acids. The germline gives CDR1 LNHDA, CDR2 SQIVND (reference sequence). V shed 3 bases and J shed 3 bases, with 12 bases lying between them. DNA for the CDR3: TGTGCCAGTAGTATCGGAACAGCCGACAATCAGCCCCAGCATTTT. Amino acid sequence: CASSIGTADNQPQHF. Variable domain in full (rest from reference TRBV19 and TRBJ1-5): DGGITQSPKYLFRKEGQNVTLSCEQNLNHDAMYWYRQDPGQGLRLIYYSQIVNDFQKGDIAEGYSVSREKKESFPLTVTSAQKNPTAFYLCASSIGTADNQPQHFGDGTRLSIL.

The CDR3 is CASSRQGENIQYF. The CDR3 coding sequence is TGTGCCAGCAGTCGACAGGGGGAAAACATTCAGTACTTC. The chain employs TRBV28 and TRBJ2-4; TRBD1 agrees at 9 bases. V trimming: 5 bases; J trimming: 5 bases; junction bases outside the gene matches: 1. Germline loops: CDR1 MDHEN, CDR2 SYDVKM. The CDR3 runs 13 residues.

V usage is TRBV9 and J usage is TRBJ1-2; D is unclear. Deletions cut 0 bases from V and 8 bases from J, with 8 bases between. CDR3 length: 12 residues. Germline lookup yields CDR1 SGDLS and CDR2 YYNGEE. The CDR3 reads CASSVEGNGYTF. CDR3 in DNA: TGTGCCAGCAGCGTAGAAGGGAACGGCTACACCTTC.

This clone was observed a few times. This sample includes further DNA sequences coding for the same CDR3. The chain couples TRBV18 to TRBJ2-7, with D unclear. The CDR3 contains 12 residues. V was cut by 3 bases and J by 0 bases, with 3 bases left in between. Germline V CDR1 and CDR2: KGHSH, LQKENI. CDR3 DNA: TGTGCCAGCTCACCTGACTCCTACGAGCAGTACTTC. Encoded protein: CASSPDSYEQYF.

V and J are TRBV19 and TRBJ1-1, with 8 bases matching TRBD1. CDR3 size: 14 residues. Trimming took 5 bases from V and 3 from J; bases not matched to a gene: 5. CDR1 LNHDA and CDR2 SQIVND come from the germline V gene (reference sequence). Written as DNA, the CDR3 is TGTGCCAGTAGTGTGCAGGGGGCTGACACTGAAGCTTTCTTT. Its protein product is CASSVQGADTEAFF.